This T cell receptor (beta chain) is drawn from a study of human T cells and chemical hapten exposure. What the library attached to individual cDNA molecules were unique molecular identifiers. Study processing details: Samples held a median of roughly 100,000 TCRs, range about 20,000–700,000. TCRdb redid the calling of the RACE reads with MiXCR, one entry per CDR3 protein. The V and J calls were determined by TCRdb, not by the authors. The sample lists tens of thousands of distinct CDR3 sequences; over 10% were seen once. In its sample, this clonotype was seen many times. The germline V gene encodes CDR1 SEHNR and CDR2 FQNEAQ (reference sequence). V shed 3 bases, J shed 1 base, and the junction held 9 bases outside the gene matches. The CDR3 is made up of 16 amino acids. The time point was: patch test 3, about 24 weeks after DPC sensitization. Noted treatment: therapeutic diphenylcyclopropenone sensitization with weekly scalp DPC.

The specimen comprised whole blood, sampled in connection with sensitization to the hapten diphenylcyclopropenone (DPC). The J gene is TRBJ2-7, the V gene TRBV7-9, with 7 bases lining up with TRBD1. This receptor was identified in a man aged 30 to 39 with alopecia areata. Some clones in this sample may be carry-over from other donors' samples. CDR3 nucleotides: TGTGCCAGCAGCTTGCGAGGGACAGCGAGTTCCTACGAGCAGTACTTC. Its translation is CASSLRGTASSYEQYF. Filled out from reference TRBV7-9 and TRBJ2-7, the complete variable domain reads DTGVSQNPRHKITKRGQNVTFRCDPISEHNRLYWYRQTLGQGPEFLTYFQNEAQLEKSRLLSDRFSAERPKGSFSTLEIQRTEQGDSAMYLCASSLRGTASSYEQYFGPGTRLTVT.